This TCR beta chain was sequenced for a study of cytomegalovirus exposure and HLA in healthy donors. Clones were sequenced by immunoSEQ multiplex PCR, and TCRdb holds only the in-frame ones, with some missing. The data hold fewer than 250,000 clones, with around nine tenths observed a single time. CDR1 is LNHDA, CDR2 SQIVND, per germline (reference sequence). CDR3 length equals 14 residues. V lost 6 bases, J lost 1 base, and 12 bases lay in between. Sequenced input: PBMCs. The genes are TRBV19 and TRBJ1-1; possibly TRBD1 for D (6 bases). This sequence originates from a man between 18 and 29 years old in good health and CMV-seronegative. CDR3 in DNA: TGTGCCAGTAGCCCTCAGGGGAAGAACACTGAAGCTTTCTTT. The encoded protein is CASSPQGKNTEAFF.